This T cell receptor (beta chain) was sequenced for a study of cytomegalovirus exposure and HLA in healthy donors. Across the study: HLA-typed donors contributed some 77 million unique TCRs, which were held in an early data release.

Germline CDR1 MRHNA, CDR2 SNTAGT. With 5 bases clipped from V and 3 bases from J, the junction kept 4 bases outside the gene matches. The CDR3 extends over 15 amino acids. Study outcomes and limitations: An apparent linkage of common viral pathogens to several of the most significant clusters emerged in a later analysis. A later analysis linked a missense variant in DCLRE1C to the trimming of TCR beta V and J genes. The study flagged 150 to 200 TCR beta chains as cytomegalovirus-associated.

With regard to this clone: No antigen is known for it.

PCR amplification relied on 60 Vbeta primers (plus 13 Jbeta primers). Using immunoSEQ multiplex PCR, the repertoire was profiled, and TCRdb retains in-frame clones only, with some absent. The repertoire holds some 91,000 clones, with approximately 72% as singletons. This sequence was found in a man aged 40-50 years in good health and CMV-seropositive. This rearrangement joins TRBV6-4 to TRBJ1-5; 10 bases line up with TRBD1. Sequenced sample: PBMCs. In nucleotides, the CDR3 is TGTGCCAGCAGTCCCGGGACAGGGGCCAATCAGCCCCAGCATTTT. Translation: CASSPGTGANQPQHF.